This TCR beta chain was recovered during a study of CD8 T cells in Susac syndrome. The CDR3 extends over 13 amino acids. V was trimmed by 7 bases and J by 8 bases, leaving 15 bases between them. Note on this clonotype: Its target is unknown.

Findings of the study overall: The study acknowledged a relatively small number of individuals in its TCR sequencing and HLA analysis.

With random hexamers, reverse transcription was performed on about 0.45 to 1 ug of RNA. Amplification of TCR beta CDR3 across 54 Vbeta and 13 Jbeta was performed with immunoSEQ multiplex PCR. TCRdb reprocessed the immunoSEQ multiplex PCR reads via MiXCR and lists one record per CDR3 protein. The table has 150,000 to 200,000 distinct CDR3 sequences, approximately 93% seen once; the top ten hold 0.085% to 0.095%. The multiple sclerosis control group comprised treatment-naive patients with stable or active relapsing-remitting disease. CD8+ and CD4+ T cells were negatively isolated; TEMRA cells were FACS-enriched.

Sequenced sample: CD4+ T cells from PBMCs. The TCR comes from a human donor with multiple sclerosis. The V and J genes are TRBV12-3 or TRBV12-4 and TRBJ2-1; no clear D gene. The CDR3 spells CASNREPTDEQFF. Written as DNA, the CDR3 is TGTGCCAGCAACCGCGAACCGACGGATGAGCAGTTCTTC.